This T cell receptor beta chain was identified during a study of regulatory T cells in long-lasting Graves disease. V shed 2 bases, J shed 3 bases, and the junction held 3 bases outside the gene matches. The CDR3 length is 16 residues. Through Arm-PCR of CDR3 regions and iRepertoire HTBI primers, TCR beta libraries were built. Via MiXCR, TCRdb re-called the multiplex PCR reads, giving one row per CDR3 protein. Seen here are about 530,000 distinct CDR3 sequences, about 15% observed once, and the top ten hold just under 25%. At least ten counts were recorded for this clonotype. The time point is: newly diagnosed GD, antithyroid drugs for less than 3 months. PBMC RNA was the source of the TCR library. These same data were also listed under a study on T cells in Graves' hyperthyroidism and ophthalmopathy.

The source material was peripheral blood mononuclear cells (PBMCs), sampled at new diagnosis, from a patient treated with antithyroid drugs. The chain couples TRBV12-3 or TRBV12-4 to TRBJ2-3, with 12 bases fitting TRBD2. The source is a woman aged 40-65 years with Graves disease. The CDR3 DNA follows: TGTGCCAGCAGTTTACTGCTAGCGGGGGGGACAGATACGCAGTATTTT. Protein product: CASSLLLAGGTDTQYF.